Below are 5 T cell receptor beta chains sequenced from a single sample in a study of blood T cell repertoires in COVID-19. Clones were sequenced by immunoSEQ multiplex PCR, and TCRdb holds only the in-frame ones, with some missing. The sample gives more than 95,000 clones, about 80% of which show up once; 3.8% is in the top ten. Sequenced input: peripheral blood. The receptors come from a woman aged 45-65 years with acute or convalescent COVID-19.

The V gene is TRBV18, the J gene TRBJ1-6; TRBD1 matches at 7 bases. The CDR3 length is 16 residues. Germline CDR1 and CDR2: KGHSH and LQKENI. V lost 4 bases to trimming and J lost 6 bases; unmatched junction nucleotides: 9. The CDR3 region is CASSQAGTASNSPLHF. For the CDR3, the DNA is TGTGCCAGCTCACAAGCCGGGACAGCCTCTAATTCACCCCTCCACTTT.

This chain links TRBV5-8 with TRBJ1-3, with D possibly TRBD1 on 6 matching bases. The V gene lost 3 bases and the J gene lost 4 bases, with 8 bases spanning the gap. The CDR3 is 13 residues long. From germline, CDR1 is SGHTS and CDR2 YDEGEE. DNA for the CDR3: TGTGCCAGCAGCTACGACAGGGGAAACACCATATATTTT. Translation gives CASSYDRGNTIYF.

The V gene is TRBV5-1, the J gene TRBJ2-7, with TRBD2 identical over 8 bases. Germline V gene lookup returns CDR1 SGHRS and CDR2 YFSETQ. The junction had 10 bases not matched to a gene; V was cut back by 7 bases and J by 4 bases. The CDR3 loop spans 14 amino acids. CDR3 region: CASGSGSGSYEQYF. Written as DNA, the CDR3 is TGCGCCAGCGGTTCGGGGAGCGGGAGTTACGAGCAGTACTTC.

This clone was detected only a few times. V usage is TRBV29-1 and J usage is TRBJ2-7, with 12 bases aligning to TRBD2. The trim removed 7 bases at V and 3 bases at J, leaving 7 bases unmatched. Germline CDR1 is SQVTM and CDR2 is ANQGSEA. The CDR3 totals 14 residues. This CDR3 reads CSGLTSGSLYEQYF. The CDR3 DNA sequence: TGCAGCGGTTTGACTAGCGGGAGCCTCTACGAGCAGTACTTC.

This rearrangement joins TRBV4-1 to TRBJ1-6; 7 nucleotides align to TRBD1. Germline-derived CDR1 and CDR2 are MGHRA and YSYEKL. V was pared by 3 bases and J by 2 bases, with 4 bases of the junction left unmatched. This CDR3 is built from 16 residues. The CDR3 is CASSQMGTAYNSPLHF. The CDR3 DNA reads TGCGCCAGCAGCCAGATGGGGACAGCCTATAATTCACCCCTCCACTTT.